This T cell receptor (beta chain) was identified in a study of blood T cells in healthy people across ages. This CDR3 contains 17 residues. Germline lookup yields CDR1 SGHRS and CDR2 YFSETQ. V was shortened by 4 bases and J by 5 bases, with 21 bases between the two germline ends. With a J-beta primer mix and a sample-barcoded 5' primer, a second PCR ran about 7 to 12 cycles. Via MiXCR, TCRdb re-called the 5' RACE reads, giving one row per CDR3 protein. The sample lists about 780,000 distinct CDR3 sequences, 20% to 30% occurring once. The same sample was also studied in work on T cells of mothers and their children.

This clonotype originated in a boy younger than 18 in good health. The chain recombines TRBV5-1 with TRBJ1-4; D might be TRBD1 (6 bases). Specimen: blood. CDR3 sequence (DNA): TGCGCCAGCAGCCTGTTACCTCCACAGGGTCGGAATGAAAAACTGTTTTTT. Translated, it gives CASSLLPPQGRNEKLFF.